This T cell receptor (beta chain) was sequenced in a study of shared clonotypes between healthy human individuals. Points from the study as a whole: Shared clonotypes across all four donors exceeded non-shared ones in generation probability. It was expected that sequencing depth would affect clonotype sharing among donors.

There are 14 residues in the CDR3. Germline V lookup: CDR1 SGHTA, CDR2 FQGNSA. With 4 bases removed from V and 3 bases from J, the gap between germline ends came to 10 bases. The healthy adult donors were HIV-negative and reported no recent acute infections or vaccinations. Sequencing was performed with immunoSEQ multiplex PCR; in TCRdb, only in-frame clones are kept and a portion is missing. The table includes roughly 1,100,000 clones, about 74% detected once. On this clone itself: Its antigen remains unknown.

The sequence was collected from a man younger than 30 in good health. Input material: memory CD4+ T cells sorted from blood. The subset: CD45RA-negative fraction. The V and J genes are TRBV7-2 and TRBJ1-5; tentative D call: TRBD1 (6 bases). CDR3 nucleotide sequence: TGTGCCAGCAGCTCACAGGGCCTCAATCAGCCCCAGCATTTT. It is translated as CASSSQGLNQPQHF.